The clone carrying this T cell receptor (beta chain) was seen a handful of times. Documented treatment: 19 received Ad26.COV2.S at low or high dose, single or two shots; about 5 received placebo; per-sample allocation not given. Repertoires come from day 63 after the first vaccine or placebo injection. Profiled with immunoSEQ multiplex PCR; TCRdb holds only in-frame clones, not every one. Of about 280,000 clones listed, 70% to 90% are singletons. This sample is drawn from a study of Ad26.COV2.S vaccination and SARS-CoV-2 variants. Looking at the study overall: Intramuscular Ad26.COV2.S doses were given once or twice, 56 days apart.

Sample: peripheral blood, taken in a trial of Ad26.COV2.S vaccine versus placebo. This sequence originates from a person aged 18-65 years who received the Ad26.COV2.S COVID-19 vaccine or a placebo.

CDR3 region: CASSSPRDNTEAFF. Here the CDR3 DNA reads TGTGCCAGCAGTTCTCCAAGGGACAACACTGAAGCTTTCTTT. This chain links TRBV6-5 with TRBJ1-1, with a tentative D call TRBD1 (5 bases). Germline V lookup: CDR1 MNHEY, CDR2 SVGAGI. The CDR3 runs 14 residues. Trimming took off 4 bases at V and 2 bases at J, with 11 bases between the two ends.